This passage covers 26 T cell receptor beta chains from one sample sequenced in a study of T cell changes during pregnancy in multiple sclerosis. This table comes from immunoSEQ multiplex PCR, and its TCRdb copy is limited to in-frame clones, with some not included. The sample carries 66,000 or so clones, about 87% recorded once. Here the sequenced sample was peripheral blood, taken in the first trimester of pregnancy. The receptors were sampled from a female donor in good health, enrolled as a control in a pregnancy study.

The CDR3 region has the DNA TGTGCCAGCAGCGGAGGGAGGGTCCAAGAGACCCAGTACTTC. This sequence encodes CASSGGRVQETQYF. V is TRBV7-8 and J is TRBJ2-5; TRBD2 matches 7 bases. The CDR3 contains 14 residues. Germline loops: CDR1 SGHVS, CDR2 FQNEAQ. The V gene end was trimmed by 5 bases and the J gene end by 1 base; junction bases not matched to a gene: 4.

This clone was seen once. The V call is TRBV19, the J call TRBJ1-1, with TRBD1 identical over 11 bases. V lost 5 bases, J lost 4 bases, and 6 bases stayed unmatched. Germline V gene lookup returns CDR1 LNHDA and CDR2 SQIVND (reference sequence). This CDR3 has 15 residues. CDR3 nucleotide sequence: TGTGCCAGTAGTCCCGGGACAGGGGGTGGCACTGAAGCTTTCTTT. Translated, it gives CASSPGTGGGTEAFF.

This chain joins TRBV5-1 and TRBJ2-7; TRBD1 agrees at 8 bases. CDR1 and CDR2 from the germline V gene are SGHRS and YFSETQ. V was clipped by 0 bases and J by 5 bases; unmatched bases: 13. CDR3 size: 17 residues. This CDR3 reads CASSLAQGAPTLNEQYF. CDR3 sequence (DNA): TGCGCCAGCAGCTTGGCCCAGGGGGCTCCTACGCTAAACGAGCAGTACTTC.

The V call is TRBV18, the J call TRBJ1-5; 8 bases agree with TRBD1. Germline trimming cut 4 bases from V and 6 bases from J; bases unmatched to any gene: 8. CDR3 size: 15 residues. Germline CDR1 and CDR2: KGHSH and LQKENI. The CDR3 region is CASSLGQGARQPQHF. CDR3 nucleotide sequence: TGTGCCAGCTCACTGGGGCAGGGGGCACGTCAGCCCCAGCATTTT.

The chain links TRBV10-3 to TRBJ1-1; D gene unclear. The CDR3 is made up of 13 amino acids. From germline, CDR1 is ENHRY and CDR2 SYGVKD. V was clipped by 7 bases and J by 1 base, with 10 bases between them. The CDR3 DNA is TGTGCCATCAAGACTGTTGAGAACACTGAAGCTTTCTTT. The encoded protein is CAIKTVENTEAFF.

The chain carries TRBV6-4 and TRBJ2-2; unclear D gene. The CDR3 contains 14 residues. Germline V gene lookup returns CDR1 MRHNA and CDR2 SNTAGT. Trimming took off 6 bases at V and 4 bases at J, with 12 bases between the two ends. The CDR3 is CASRYNTGTGELFF. The CDR3 bases are TGTGCCAGCAGATATAATACGGGCACCGGGGAGCTGTTTTTT.

The chain recombines TRBV7-9 with TRBJ1-2; 7 positions match TRBD1. Germline V gene data show CDR1 as SEHNR and CDR2 as FQNEAQ (reference sequence). The length of the CDR3 is 14 residues. Germline trimming cut 0 bases from V and 5 bases from J; bases unmatched to any gene: 3. The chain's CDR3 is CASSLAGTAYGYTF. The CDR3 DNA reads TGTGCCAGCAGCTTAGCCGGGACAGCATATGGCTACACCTTC.

This chain connects TRBV4-3 to TRBJ1-2; possible D gene TRBD1, 5 bases. Germline V gene lookup returns CDR1 LGHNA and CDR2 YSLEER. This CDR3 has 15 amino acids. V was shortened by 0 bases and J by 7 bases, with 15 bases between the two germline ends. This chain's CDR3 is CASSQDVRGSGGYTF. DNA for the CDR3: TGCGCCAGCAGCCAAGACGTGCGGGGGTCGGGTGGCTACACCTTC.

In its sample, this clone was seen once. This CDR3 is CASTSGEKGNTEAFF. CDR3 bases: TGTGCCAGCACGTCAGGGGAGAAGGGGAACACTGAAGCTTTCTTT. The chain joins TRBV6-4 to TRBJ1-1, with a possible D match to TRBD1 (6 bases). This CDR3 is built from 15 residues. Germline loops: CDR1 MRHNA, CDR2 SNTAGT. The V gene lost 7 bases and the J gene lost 1 base, with 16 bases spanning the gap.

The V gene is TRBV5-8, the J gene TRBJ2-3, with 7 bases fitting TRBD2. The ends lost 4 bases at V and 4 bases at J; junction bases unmatched: 9. Looked up from germline, CDR1 is SGHTS and CDR2 is YDEGEE. The CDR3 is made up of 15 amino acids. DNA for the CDR3: TGTGCCAGCAGCCCTCAGCGGGGCCGGGCAGATACGCAGTATTTT. This gives the protein CASSPQRGRADTQYF.

The DNA for the CDR3 is TGTGCCAGCAGCCAAGATCAGGGAGGTAACTATGGCTACACCTTC. The encoded protein is CASSQDQGGNYGYTF. This sequence joins TRBV4-2 and TRBJ1-2; D is possibly TRBD1 (5 bases). Germline values: CDR1 LGHNA, CDR2 YNFKEQ. The CDR3 covers 15 residues. Between the trimmed V and J ends, which lost 0 bases and 1 base, there was a span of 9 bases.

The CDR3 DNA reads as TGTGCCAGCAGCTTAATGATCCTGCGGGGCAATCAGCCCCAGCATTTT. Translated, it gives CASSLMILRGNQPQHF. The chain combines TRBV7-2 with TRBJ1-5; D is undetermined. This CDR3 comprises 16 residues. From germline, CDR1 is SGHTA and CDR2 FQGNSA. Trimming took 2 bases from V and 2 from J, leaving 13 bases between them.

The genes are TRBV9 and TRBJ2-5; D might be TRBD1 (5 bases). Germline-derived CDR1 and CDR2 are SGDLS and YYNGEE. The V end lost 0 bases, the J end lost 5 bases, and 8 bases lay between the germline ends. The CDR3 loop spans 13 amino acids. CDR3 sequence: CASSVAGIETQYF. The CDR3 DNA reads TGTGCCAGCAGCGTAGCAGGGATCGAGACCCAGTACTTC.

The rearrangement joins TRBV4-1 to TRBJ2-3; 10 bases agree with TRBD2. Germline V gene lookup returns CDR1 MGHRA and CDR2 YSYEKL. J lost 5 bases, V lost 0 bases, and 5 bases had no gene match. The CDR3 is 16 residues long. For the CDR3, the DNA is TGCGCCAGCAGCCAAGAAGCGGGGGGGCTTGGAGATACGCAGTATTTT. Amino acid sequence: CASSQEAGGLGDTQYF.

The chain joins TRBV30 to TRBJ1-6; D is unclear. Germline-derived CDR1 and CDR2 are GTSNPN and SVGIG (reference sequence). The V end lost 4 bases, the J end lost 4 bases, and 5 bases lay between the germline ends. The CDR3 is 12 residues long. The CDR3 DNA reads TGTGCCTGGAAGAGTTATAATTCACCCCTCCACTTT. It encodes CAWKSYNSPLHF.

This clone has only one observation. CDR3 in DNA: TGCGCCAGCACTAAGGAGGGGATGAACACTGAAGCTTTCTTT. It codes for CASTKEGMNTEAFF. The chain has TRBV5-1 and TRBJ1-1; a weak D match, TRBD1 (5 bases). Germline assignment: CDR1 SGHRS and CDR2 YFSETQ. V shed 6 bases and J shed 0 bases, with 12 bases lying between them. The CDR3 sequence is 14 residues long.

The V call is TRBV6-1, the J call TRBJ2-3; 9 bases fit TRBD2. CDR3 length: 14 residues. J was trimmed by 5 bases and V by 3 bases; bases with no gene match: 3. The germline V gene has CDR1 MNHNS and CDR2 SASEGT. The CDR3 DNA sequence: TGTGCCAGCAGTGAGCGGGGGGGCCAAGATACGCAGTATTTT. It specifies CASSERGGQDTQYF.

The chain is built from TRBV15 and TRBJ1-1, with TRBD1 identical over 7 bases. The ends lost 2 bases at V and 0 bases at J; junction bases unmatched: 3. There are 15 residues in the CDR3. Germline V gene lookup returns CDR1 LNHNV and CDR2 YYDKDF (reference sequence). In DNA, the CDR3 is TGTGCCACCAGCAGATCACAGGGGATGAACACTGAAGCTTTCTTT. Residues: CATSRSQGMNTEAFF.

This clone was seen once. The V and J genes are TRBV23-1 and TRBJ1-5; 10 bases are shared with TRBD1. TRBV23-1 is filed as an ORF, its function uncertain. This CDR3 has 19 residues. V dropped 6 bases and J dropped 0; count of bases not matched to a gene: 14. The DNA of the CDR3 is TGCGCCAGCAGCCGAGGGACAGGGGCACTCCAATATAGCAATCAGCCCCAGCATTTT. Translating it yields CASSRGTGALQYSNQPQHF.

In nucleotides, the CDR3 is TGCGCCAGCAGCTTAACAGGGGACGCGAACACCGGGGAGCTGTTTTTT. This gives the protein CASSLTGDANTGELFF. This rearrangement joins TRBV5-1 to TRBJ2-2; 7 nucleotides line up with TRBD1. The CDR3 has 16 amino acids. The germline V gene encodes CDR1 SGHRS and CDR2 YFSETQ. Germline trimming cut 2 bases from V and 0 bases from J; bases unmatched to any gene: 4.

The CDR3 loop reads CASSEGFVGGTEAFF. The CDR3 region has the DNA TGTGCCAGCAGCGAGGGTTTCGTTGGAGGCACTGAAGCTTTCTTT. The V and J genes are TRBV11-3 and TRBJ1-1, with unresolved D. The germline V gene encodes CDR1 SGHNT and CDR2 YENEEA. V dropped 5 bases and J dropped 4 bases, with 17 bases sitting between them. The CDR3 loop spans 15 amino acids.

Written as DNA, the CDR3 is TGCAGCGTCACAGGGTACACTAATGAAAAACTGTTTTTT. Residues: CSVTGYTNEKLFF. The V gene is TRBV29-1, the J gene TRBJ1-4, with D possibly TRBD1 on 6 matching bases. The CDR3 contains 13 residues. CDR1 and CDR2 from the germline V gene are SQVTM and ANQGSEA. Trimming removed 6 bases at V and 2 bases at J, with 10 bases between.

In DNA, the CDR3 is TGTGCCAGCAGCGGAGGGGCCATCCCCGGGGAAAAACTGTTTTTT. Its translation: CASSGGAIPGEKLFF. J is TRBJ1-4 and V is TRBV11-2; D is possibly TRBD1 (5 bases). This CDR3 comprises 15 residues. V was clipped by 5 bases and J by 8 bases, with 18 bases between them. Germline values: CDR1 SGHAT, CDR2 FQNNGV. Looking up the rest from reference TRBV11-2 and TRBJ1-4 gives the full variable domain: EAGVAQSPRYKIIEKRQSVAFWCNPISGHATLYWYQQILGQGPKLLIQFQNNGVVDDSQLPKDRFSAERLKGVDSTLKIQPAKLEDSAVYLCASSGGAIPGEKLFFGSGTQLSVL.

The chain has TRBV12-5 and TRBJ1-6, with unresolved D. Germline V CDR1 and CDR2: LGHNT, FRNRAP. This CDR3 region has 14 residues. V was shortened by 1 base and J by 4 bases, with 5 bases between the two germline ends. The CDR3 nucleotides read TGTGCTAGTGGTTTGGGGGCATATAATTCACCCCTCCACTTT. This gives the protein CASGLGAYNSPLHF.

This clone was detected once. This chain uses TRBV29-1 with TRBJ1-3; possibly TRBD1 for D (5 bases). Germline V gene sequence: CDR1 SQVTM, CDR2 ANQGSEA. The CDR3 length is 13 residues. Trimming shortened V by 7 bases and J by 0 bases, and 10 bases separated the two germline ends. CDR3 coding DNA: TGCAGCGCGTCCGACAGCTCTGGAAACACCATATATTTT. Translated: CSASDSSGNTIYF. The full variable domain, in which reference TRBV29-1 and TRBJ1-3 provide the parts outside the CDR3, is SAVISQKPSRDICQRGTSLTIQCQVDSQVTMMFWYRQQPGQSLTLIATANQGSEATYESGFVIDKFPISRPNLTFSTLTVSNMSPEDSSIYLCSASDSSGNTIYFGEGSWLTVV.

The rearrangement joins TRBV20-1 to TRBJ2-1; D gene uncertain. V was shortened by 6 bases and J by 6 bases, with 9 bases between the two germline ends. This CDR3 spans 11 amino acids. The germline V gene has CDR1 DFQATT and CDR2 SNEGSKA (reference sequence). The CDR3 nucleotides are TGCAGTGCACCGCTAGGCAATGAGCAGTTCTTC. This sequence encodes CSAPLGNEQFF.